This TCR beta chain was retrieved from a study of neurological immune-mediated disorders. General observations from the study: The study found no CDR3 amino acid sequences shared by expanded clones across subjects, suggesting private repertoires in all groups. Patients with HTLV-1-associated myelopathy had the highest level of TCR clonal expansion, whereas patients with multiple sclerosis had the lowest level, falling beneath the level found in healthy controls.

The output of every sequencing run exceeded 180 million TCR-beta sequences, derived from 15-18 subjects. TCRdb reanalysed the 5' RACE reads using MiXCR and keeps one entry per CDR3 protein. The table includes under 100,000 distinct CDR3 sequences, approximately 13% detected once. The time point was: longitudinal time-point 2. 2 million unsorted PBMCs were stored in RNAlater at -80 °C before RNA extraction. CDR1 DFQATT and CDR2 SNEGSKA come from the germline V gene (reference sequence). The J segment lost 2 bases and the V segment lost 1 base, leaving 12 bases of the junction unmatched. This CDR3 comprises 17 residues. This clonotype was seen a few times. Its antigen is currently unknown.

The chain couples TRBV20-1 to TRBJ2-5, with TRBD2 matching 8 bases. The origin of this receptor is a female donor with HTLV-1-associated myelopathy (HAM/TSP). Sequencing was performed on PBMCs. The CDR3 nucleotides read TGCAGTGCTAGAGCAGGTGGCGGGGGGCCAAAACAAGAGACCCAGTACTTC. Amino acid sequence: CSARAGGGGPKQETQYF.